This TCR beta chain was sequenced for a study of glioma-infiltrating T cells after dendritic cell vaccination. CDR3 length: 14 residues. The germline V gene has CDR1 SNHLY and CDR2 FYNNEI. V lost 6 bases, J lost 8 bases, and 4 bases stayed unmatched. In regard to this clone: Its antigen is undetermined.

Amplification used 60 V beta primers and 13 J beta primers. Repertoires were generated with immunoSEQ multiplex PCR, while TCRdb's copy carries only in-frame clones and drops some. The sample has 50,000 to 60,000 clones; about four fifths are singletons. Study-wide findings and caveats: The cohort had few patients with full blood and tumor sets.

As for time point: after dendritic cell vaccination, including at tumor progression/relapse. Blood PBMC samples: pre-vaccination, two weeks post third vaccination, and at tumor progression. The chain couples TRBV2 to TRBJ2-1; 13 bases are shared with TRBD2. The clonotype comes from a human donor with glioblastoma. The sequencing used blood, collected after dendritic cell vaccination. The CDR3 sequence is CASRTSGGIYEQFF. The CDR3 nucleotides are TGTGCCAGCAGGACTAGCGGGGGGATATATGAGCAGTTCTTC.